These 21 T cell receptor beta chains share one sample of origin, sequenced in a study of blood T cell repertoires in COVID-19. Generated by immunoSEQ multiplex PCR, the TCRdb table keeps only in-frame clones and is missing some. The sample includes under 75,000 clones, around 80% of them seen just once. Input material: peripheral blood. The receptors were sampled from a man aged 70 or older who had recovered from COVID-19.

The chain has TRBV11-3 and TRBJ2-2, with D tentatively TRBD2 (5 bases). Deletions cut 2 bases from V and 4 bases from J, with 11 bases between. CDR1 SGHNT and CDR2 YENEEA come from the germline V gene. The length of the CDR3 is 15 residues. For the CDR3, the DNA is TGTGCCAGCAGCTTAAGATCGGGATTCACCGGGGAGCTGTTTTTT. This encodes CASSLRSGFTGELFF. The full variable domain, rest sourced from reference TRBV11-3 and TRBJ2-2, is EAGVVQSPRYKIIEKKQPVAFWCNPISGHNTLYWYLQNLGQGPELLIRYENEEAVDDSQLPKDRFSAERLKGVDSTLKIQPAELGDSAVYLCASSLRSGFTGELFFGEGSRLTVL.

The chain employs TRBV19 and TRBJ2-1, with D possibly TRBD2 on 6 matching bases. This CDR3 has 14 residues. Per germline, CDR1 LNHDA and CDR2 SQIVND (reference sequence). Between the trimmed V and J ends, which lost 10 bases and 6 bases, there was a span of 19 bases. This chain's CDR3 is CATARAGGVNEQFF. The CDR3 nucleotides read TGTGCCACCGCCCGTGCTGGCGGGGTCAATGAGCAGTTCTTC.

This clone has just a few counts. The chain recombines TRBV19 with TRBJ1-3, with TRBD1 identical over 7 bases. Germline V gene data show CDR1 as LNHDA and CDR2 as SQIVND (reference sequence). The V segment lost 4 bases and the J segment 3 bases; nucleotides outside the gene matches: 0. The CDR3 spans 13 residues. The CDR3 region has the DNA TGTGCCAGTAGTACAGGGGGTGGAAACACCATATATTTT. Encoded protein: CASSTGGGNTIYF.

This clone was detected only once. V is TRBV19 and J is TRBJ2-3; tentative D call: TRBD2 (6 bases). CDR3 length: 12 amino acids. Trimming removed 10 bases at V and 5 bases at J, with 13 bases between. Germline assignment: CDR1 LNHDA and CDR2 SQIVND (reference sequence). In nucleotides, the CDR3 is TGTGCCACAGCGGGTGACGGAGATACGCAGTATTTT. It yields the protein CATAGDGDTQYF.

This chain joins TRBV28 and TRBJ2-5; D may be TRBD2 (6 bases). This CDR3 region has 13 residues. The germline CDR1 and CDR2 sequences are MDHEN and SYDVKM. The V and J ends lost 8 bases and 3 bases respectively, with 13 bases between them. The CDR3 loop is CASPSWREETQYF. The CDR3 nucleotides read TGTGCCAGCCCCTCGTGGAGGGAAGAGACCCAGTACTTC.

The V gene is TRBV2, the J gene TRBJ1-6, with 7 bases lining up with TRBD1. The V gene's germline CDR1 is SNHLY and CDR2 FYNNEI. The V and J ends lost 4 bases and 10 bases, in that order; junction bases with no gene match: 4. The CDR3 length is 13 residues. The CDR3 DNA follows: TGTGCCAGCAGTGCGGCAGGGGGGTCACCCCTCCACTTT. Protein product: CASSAAGGSPLHF. The entire variable domain, with the rest obtained from reference TRBV2 and TRBJ1-6, is as follows: EPEVTQTPSHQVTQMGQEVILRCVPISNHLYFYWYRQILGQKVEFLVSFYNNEISEKSEIFDDQFSVERPDGSNFTLKIRSTKLEDSAMYFCASSAAGGSPLHFGNGTRLTVT.

The chain has TRBV7-2 and TRBJ2-1, with TRBD2 matching over 12 bases. Germline V gives CDR1 SGHTA, CDR2 FQGNSA. With V trimmed by 5 bases and J by 6 bases, 11 bases remained unmatched. This CDR3 has 17 amino acids. The CDR3 DNA sequence: TGTGCCAGCAGCCCAACACCACTAGCGGGGGGAGCCAATGAGCAGTTCTTC. This encodes CASSPTPLAGGANEQFF. Full variable domain (remainder filled in from reference TRBV7-2 and TRBJ2-1): GAGVSQSPSNKVTEKGKDVELRCDPISGHTALYWYRQSLGQGLEFLIYFQGNSAPDKSGLPSDRFSAERTGGSVSTLTIQRTQQEDSAVYLCASSPTPLAGGANEQFFGPGTRLTVL.

The chain is built from TRBV24-1 and TRBJ1-1; D is perhaps TRBD1 (6 bases). This CDR3 region has 14 residues. Germline CDR1 and CDR2: KGHDR and SFDVKD. V lost 4 bases to trimming and J lost 7 bases, with 15 bases between them. The DNA of the CDR3 is TGTGCCACCAGTGAATCAGGGGAAATCAATGAAGCTTTCTTT. Translating it yields CATSESGEINEAFF.

This clone was seen a handful of times. The chain is built from TRBV3-1 (or the pseudogene TRBV3-2) and TRBJ1-1; TRBD1 aligns across 7 bases. Germline trimming cut 3 bases from V and 6 bases from J; bases unmatched to any gene: 10. The germline gives CDR1 LGHDT, CDR2 YNNKEL (reference sequence). The CDR3 totals 15 residues. The CDR3 DNA follows: TGTGCCAGCAGCCAGCCTGATGACAGGGCGCCTGAAGCTTTCTTT. This translates into CASSQPDDRAPEAFF.

V and J are TRBV23-1 and TRBJ1-2, with TRBD1 identical over 10 bases. TRBV23-1 has ORF status, its function being uncertain. V was clipped by 5 bases and J by 7 bases; unmatched bases: 7. The CDR3 contains 14 residues. The chain's CDR3 is CASSYRQGASGYTF. CDR3 DNA: TGCGCCAGCAGTTACCGACAGGGGGCGTCTGGCTACACCTTC.

The chain is built from TRBV29-1 and TRBJ2-5; 10 nucleotides match TRBD2. The V gene end was trimmed by 4 bases and the J gene end by 1 base; junction bases not matched to a gene: 3. The germline V gene has CDR1 SQVTM and CDR2 ANQGSEA. The CDR3 contains 14 residues. Here the CDR3 reads CSVAAGGFQETQYF. The CDR3, as DNA: TGCAGCGTTGCAGCGGGAGGGTTCCAAGAGACCCAGTACTTC.

The rearrangement uses TRBV5-8 and TRBJ2-4, with D perhaps matching TRBD1 (5 bases). The V and J ends lost 6 bases and 0 bases respectively, with 13 bases between them. Germline V gene lookup returns CDR1 SGHTS and CDR2 YDEGEE. The CDR3 sequence is 15 residues long. The CDR3 DNA reads as TGTGCCAGCAAGTGGGAAAGGGGAGCCAAAAACATTCAGTACTTC. Amino acids: CASKWERGAKNIQYF.

The chain joins TRBV9 to TRBJ2-5; perhaps TRBD2 as D (5 bases). Trimming took 3 bases from V and 0 from J, leaving 15 bases between them. CDR3 size: 16 residues. Germline CDR1 and CDR2: SGDLS and YYNGEE. The CDR3 here is CASSGPRAEYQETQYF. Written as DNA, the CDR3 is TGTGCCAGCAGCGGGCCACGAGCGGAATACCAAGAGACCCAGTACTTC.

This clone was counted a single time. The chain carries TRBV19 and TRBJ2-1; 13 nucleotides match TRBD2. The length of the CDR3 is 19 residues. Germline trimming cut 5 bases from V and 6 bases from J; bases unmatched to any gene: 16. Germline lookup yields CDR1 LNHDA and CDR2 SQIVND (reference sequence). The CDR3 nucleotides read TGTGCCAGTAGTCCCGTCCATTGGACTAGCGGGAGACCCCCCAATGAGCAGTTCTTC. Amino acid sequence: CASSPVHWTSGRPPNEQFF.

J is TRBJ2-2 and V is TRBV7-7, with 7 bases identical to TRBD1. The CDR3 is made up of 15 amino acids. V trimming: 5 bases; J trimming: 1 base; junction bases outside the gene matches: 4. Germline loops: CDR1 SSHAT, CDR2 FNYEAQ (reference sequence). The CDR3 coding sequence is TGTGCCAGCAGCAGCCGGACAGGGAACACCGGGGAGCTGTTTTTT. It is translated as CASSSRTGNTGELFF.

The rearrangement links TRBV6-5 to TRBJ1-1; 10 positions match TRBD1. With 5 bases clipped from V and 1 base from J, the junction kept 4 bases outside the gene matches. CDR1 and CDR2 (germline): MNHEY, SVGAGI. CDR3 size: 15 residues. The CDR3, as DNA: TGTGCCAGCAGTAGGGACAGGGGACCGAACACTGAAGCTTTCTTT. Translating gives CASSRDRGPNTEAFF.

The V and J genes are TRBV5-1 and TRBJ2-1; 8 bases are a match to TRBD2. There are 16 residues in the CDR3. Germline trimming cut 3 bases from V and 1 base from J; bases unmatched to any gene: 6. CDR1 and CDR2 from the germline V gene are SGHRS and YFSETQ. The CDR3 loop is CASSSGLVGSYNEQFF. CDR3 bases: TGCGCCAGCAGCTCGGGACTAGTCGGATCCTACAATGAGCAGTTCTTC. The full variable domain, in which reference TRBV5-1 and TRBJ2-1 provide the parts outside the CDR3, is KAGVTQTPRYLIKTRGQQVTLSCSPISGHRSVSWYQQTPGQGLQFLFEYFSETQRNKGNFPGRFSGRQFSNSRSEMNVSTLELGDSALYLCASSSGLVGSYNEQFFGPGTRLTVL.

The genes are TRBV3-1 (or the pseudogene TRBV3-2) and TRBJ1-5; D is possibly TRBD1 (6 bases). Per germline, CDR1 LGHDT and CDR2 YNNKEL (reference sequence). The CDR3 sequence is 14 residues long. Trimming took 5 bases from V and 5 from J, leaving 13 bases between them. DNA of the CDR3: TGTGCCAGCAGCTTTTCTGGGGGCGATCAGCCCCAGCATTTT. It is translated as CASSFSGGDQPQHF.

The chain is built from TRBV5-1 and TRBJ2-7; 10 bases are a match to TRBD1. Germline-derived CDR1 and CDR2 are SGHRS and YFSETQ. Trimming removed 3 bases from V and 3 bases from J; junction bases left unmatched: 6. This CDR3 has 15 residues. In DNA form, the CDR3 reads TGCGCCAGCAGCTCGACAGGGGGCCTTTTCTACGAGCAGTACTTC. It specifies CASSSTGGLFYEQYF.

The count of this clone is one. V is TRBV28 and J is TRBJ2-5; D unclear. The V and J ends lost 6 bases and 5 bases respectively, with 10 bases between them. The length of the CDR3 is 12 residues. The germline V gene has CDR1 MDHEN and CDR2 SYDVKM. CDR3 loop: CASSELVETQYF. The CDR3 nucleotides read TGTGCCAGCAGCGAGCTAGTGGAGACCCAGTACTTC.

This chain connects TRBV28 to TRBJ1-5, with TRBD1 identical over 9 bases. The CDR3 length is 15 residues. CDR1 and CDR2 from the germline V gene are MDHEN and SYDVKM. With V trimmed by 5 bases and J by 3 bases, 5 bases remained unmatched. The CDR3 is CASSADRGNNQPQHF. The CDR3 DNA reads as TGTGCCAGCAGTGCCGACAGGGGGAACAATCAGCCCCAGCATTTT. The whole variable domain, remainder taken from reference TRBV28 and TRBJ1-5, is DVKVTQSSRYLVKRTGEKVFLECVQDMDHENMFWYRQDPGLGLRLIYFSYDVKMKEKGDIPEGYSVSREKKERFSLILESASTNQTSMYLCASSADRGNNQPQHFGDGTRLSIL.